A selection of T cell receptor beta chains follows, all from one sample in a study of T-cell reconstitution after alpha-beta-depleted transplantation in children. TCRdb reprocessed the PCR reads via MiXCR and lists one record per CDR3 protein. This table holds some 87,000 distinct CDR3 sequences, roughly 15% found once. The sample was PBMCs, mostly from graft donor cells, taken 180 days after TCRalphabeta/CD19-depleted stem cell transplant. The source is a male patient aged 2 to 9 who had a stem cell transplant for acute lymphoblastic leukemia, so the T cells may come from the graft donor. The CDR3 runs from the conserved cysteine through the conserved F or W. A D gene is named only where the DNA matches it firmly. The listing skips clone size in some rows; elsewhere it reads once, few, many or a size class.

>TRBJ2-5|NA|TRBV24-1|once
TGTGCCACCAGTGAGGCGGGGGCGGGTTTGGAGACCCAGTACTTC
CATSEAGAGLETQYF
>TRBJ1-1|NA|TRBV20-1|NA
TGCAGTGCTCAACAGGAGGGCACTGAAGCTTTCTTT
CSAQQEGTEAFF
>TRBJ2-1|NA|TRBV27|NA
TGTGCCAGCAGTCCAAATTGGCTAGCGATTGAGCAGTTCTTC
CASSPNWLAIEQFF
>TRBJ1-1|TRBD1|TRBV20-1|few
TGCAGTGCTAGAGATCCCGGCAGGGGGCTGGTGGCTGAAGCTTTCTTT
CSARDPGRGLVAEAFF
>TRBJ1-1|NA|TRBV12-3/TRBV12-4|NA
TGTGCCAGCACCATTACGGGCAGGGAAGCTTTCTTT
CASTITGREAFF
>TRBJ2-3|TRBD2|TRBV10-1|NA
TGCGCCAGCAGTGAAGGCGGGGGGGCAGCAGATACGCAGTATTTT
CASSEGGGAADTQYF
>TRBJ1-1|TRBD1|TRBV5-1|many
TGCGCCAGCAGCTTTGGACAGGGGTTGAACACTGAAGCTTTCTTT
CASSFGQGLNTEAFF
>TRBJ1-1|NA|TRBV29-1|few
TGCAGCGCCGCGTGGGTTTCCGAAGCTTTCTTT
CSAAWVSEAFF
>TRBJ2-1|NA|TRBV4-3|few
TGCGCCAGCAGCCAAGATCGAATCTCGAGCTCCTACAATGAGCAGTTCTTC
CASSQDRISSSYNEQFF
>TRBJ1-5|NA|TRBV11-1|few
TGTGCCAGCAGCTTATTCGGACGTTTGGTCCGTCTGAGCAATCAGCCCCAGCATTTT
CASSLFGRLVRLSNQPQHF
>TRBJ2-7|NA|TRBV20-1|few
TGCAGTGCTAACCGGGAGCCGTGGGGGCAGTACTTC
CSANREPWGQYF
>TRBJ2-4|NA|TRBV5-1|many
TGCGCCAGCAGCTTGGGGGTAGCCGGTTCGACAAACATTCAGTACTTC
CASSLGVAGSTNIQYF
>TRBJ2-2|NA|TRBV10-1|few
TGCGCCAGCAGGAGGGGCAGGGTCTCCCAGGTCACCGGGGAGCTGTTTTTT
CASRRGRVSQVTGELFF
>TRBJ2-3|NA|TRBV4-3|few
TGCGCCAGCAGCCAAGATAGCGGCTCAGATACGCAGTATTTT
CASSQDSGSDTQYF
>TRBJ2-3|NA|TRBV20-1|few
TGCAGTGCTAGTTTTCTTAGCGGTCTCCCAGATACGCAGTATTTT
CSASFLSGLPDTQYF
>TRBJ2-3|NA|TRBV10-3|few
TGTGCCATCAGCACCACCGATACGCAGTATTTT
CAISTTDTQYF
>TRBJ2-7|TRBD2|TRBV20-1|NA
TGCAGTGCTAGGGGGGGGACTCGCGTACACGAGCAGTACTTC
CSARGGTRVHEQYF
>TRBJ1-2|NA|TRBV7-2|NA
TGTGCCAGCAGCTGGGACCAGGTTAACTATGGCTACACCTTC
CASSWDQVNYGYTF
>TRBJ2-7|NA|TRBV5-1|NA
TGCGCCAGCAGCTTGTACCCCGGGGGCTACGAGCAGTACTTC
CASSLYPGGYEQYF
>TRBJ1-1|NA|TRBV18|many
TGTGCCAGCTCACCTTCAGGGGAGGGCCGTAACACTGAAGCTTTCTTT
CASSPSGEGRNTEAFF
>TRBJ1-2|NA|TRBV4-3|NA
TGCGCCAGCAGCCAAGGATCAGGGCTAGCTAACTATGGCTACACCTTC
CASSQGSGLANYGYTF
>TRBJ2-1|TRBD1|TRBV10-3|NA
TGTGCCATCAGGACGACAGGGATCCAGCCCCTGAGCTCCTACAATGAGCAGTTCTTC
CAIRTTGIQPLSSYNEQFF
>TRBJ2-7|TRBD2|TRBV18|NA
TGTGCCAGCTCACCACTAGGACTAGCGGGGACGGGGTACGAGCAGTACTTC
CASSPLGLAGTGYEQYF
>TRBJ1-6|NA|TRBV28|NA
TGTGCCAGCAGCCAACCCCCCCTCCACTTT
CASSQPPLHF
>TRBJ2-7|TRBD2|TRBV7-9|NA
TGTGCCAGCAGCTCAGCCACTAGCGGGGTTCTCCACGAGCAGTACTTC
CASSSATSGVLHEQYF
>TRBJ2-3|NA|TRBV6-2/TRBV6-3|many
TGTGCCAGCATTTTTGGGGGGGCGTCAGATACGCAGTATTTT
CASIFGGASDTQYF
>TRBJ2-7|TRBD2|TRBV11-2|NA
TGTGCCAGCAGCTATAGGGGACTAGAAGTCTACGAGCAGTACTTC
CASSYRGLEVYEQYF
>TRBJ1-1|NA|TRBV21-1|NA
TGTGCCAGCAGCAACCGATCCCCGGGCCCCATGAACACTGAAGCTTTCTTT
CASSNRSPGPMNTEAFF
>TRBJ2-7|NA|TRBV6-2/TRBV6-3|NA
TGTGCCAGCAGTTACAGACAGGCGTTCGAGCAGTACTTC
CASSYRQAFEQYF
>TRBJ2-7|NA|TRBV12-3/TRBV12-4|NA
TGTGCCAGCAGTTTAGAAGGGTCGTCCTACGAGCAGTACTTC
CASSLEGSSYEQYF
>TRBJ2-7|NA|TRBV29-1|NA
TGCAGCGTTGATACAGACTACGAGCAGTACTTC
CSVDTDYEQYF
>TRBJ2-4|NA|TRBV10-3|NA
TGTGCCATCAGTGAGGACGACGCCTCAAGGGACATTCAGTACTTC
CAISEDDASRDIQYF
>TRBJ2-3|NA|TRBV11-2|NA
TGTGCCAGCAGCCCGTGGGGGGTGCCGGGATTTAGCACAGATACGCAGTATTTT
CASSPWGVPGFSTDTQYF
>TRBJ2-3|NA|TRBV5-1|NA
TGCGCCAGCACCCGGACAACACTAAGCACAGATACGCAGTATTTT
CASTRTTLSTDTQYF
>TRBJ2-5|TRBD1|TRBV5-1|few
TGCGCCAGTCGACAGGGTACCTATAGAGAGACCCAGTACTTC
CASRQGTYRETQYF
>TRBJ2-7|TRBD2|TRBV5-1|few
TGCGCCAGCAGCTTGACTAGCGGGGGCCTGTACGAGCAGTACTTC
CASSLTSGGLYEQYF
>TRBJ1-1|NA|TRBV5-1|NA
TGCGCCAGCAGCTTGGAGTCAGAGGAAGCTTTCTTT
CASSLESEEAFF
>TRBJ1-1|NA|TRBV20-1|NA
TGCAGTGCTAGCGGACTCACGAACACTGAAGCTTTCTTT
CSASGLTNTEAFF
>TRBJ1-1|NA|TRBV12-3/TRBV12-4|few
TGTGCCAGCAGTGCGGGACTCCTGATCCTGAATGGTGAAAAAGCTTTCTTT
CASSAGLLILNGEKAFF
>TRBJ2-5|NA|TRBV5-6|few
TGTGCCAGCAGTTTGATCACGCCGACTCAGGAGACCCAGTACTTC
CASSLITPTQETQYF
>TRBJ2-5|TRBD2|TRBV11-2|NA
TGTGCCAGCAGCTTAGATGGACTAGTTCGAGAGACCCAGTACTTC
CASSLDGLVRETQYF
>TRBJ2-5|TRBD2|TRBV5-1|NA
TGCGCCAGCGCCCTCACCGGGGGGGTGGATGAGACCCAGTACTTC
CASALTGGVDETQYF
>TRBJ1-1|TRBD1|TRBV29-1|many
TGCAGCGTTGAAGCCCAGGGGGGCACTGAAGCTTTCTTT
CSVEAQGGTEAFF
>TRBJ2-3|TRBD2|TRBV12-3/TRBV12-4|NA
TGTGCCAGCTCTCCGGGACTAGCGGAGTTCACAGATACGCAGTATTTT
CASSPGLAEFTDTQYF
>TRBJ2-1|TRBD2|TRBV12-3/TRBV12-4|NA
TGTGCCAGCAGTTTAGGGAGAGGGACTATCTACAATGAGCAGTTCTTC
CASSLGRGTIYNEQFF
>TRBJ2-7|TRBD1|TRBV19|NA
TGTGCCACGGGACAGCCCTACGAGCAGTACTTC
CATGQPYEQYF
>TRBJ1-1|NA|TRBV20-1|NA
TGCAGTGCTAGAACCCAACGCGTTGAAGCTGAAGCTTTCTTT
CSARTQRVEAEAFF
>TRBJ2-2|NA|TRBV5-6|NA
TGTGCCAGCAGGGTACGGTCGGGGGCCTATTTCGCGAACACCGGGGAGCTGTTTTTT
CASRVRSGAYFANTGELFF
>TRBJ1-4|TRBD1|TRBV2|NA
TGTGCCAGCAGTGAAAAAAAAGGGACAGTCTTTGGAAAACTGTTTTTT
CASSEKKGTVFGKLFF
>TRBJ2-1|TRBD2|TRBV12-3/TRBV12-4|NA
TGTGCCAGCGGGACTAGCGGGGGGGCCAGAGATGAGCAGTTCTTC
CASGTSGGARDEQFF
>TRBJ1-6|NA|TRBV6-5|many
TGTGCCAGCAGTTACCACTTAGATTCGGGTTCACCCCTCCACTTT
CASSYHLDSGSPLHF
>TRBJ2-1|NA|TRBV6-2/TRBV6-3|NA
TGTGCCAGCAGTTCTCACAGCCCGGCGAGCCCCTACAATGAGCAGTTCTTC
CASSSHSPASPYNEQFF
>TRBJ1-5|NA|TRBV5-1|NA
TGCGCCAGCAGCTTGTATTTTGGGGGAGCGCACCGGAATAGCAATCAGCCCCAGCATTTT
CASSLYFGGAHRNSNQPQHF
>TRBJ2-7|NA|TRBV11-1|NA
TGTGCCAGCACCCCGACCTTCCAGGGTCGTAAAGCACCCTACGAGCAGTACTTC
CASTPTFQGRKAPYEQYF
>TRBJ2-7|NA|TRBV5-1|many
TGCGCCAGCAGCGTGACCGAACTAAACTACGAGCAGTACTTC
CASSVTELNYEQYF